This passage covers 7 T cell receptor beta chains from one sample sequenced in a study of blood T cells in healthy people across ages. Primers used in a second PCR of roughly 6 to 11 cycles were a sample-barcoded 5' primer and a J-beta primer mix. One entry per CDR3 protein results from TCRdb running MiXCR on the 5' RACE reads. The data hold 750,000 to 850,000 distinct CDR3 sequences, with roughly 25% observed a single time. These data were also filed under a second study, of T cells of mothers and their children.

The sequencing input was blood. Every receptor here comes from a boy aged 5-17 years in good health.

This clonotype was observed a few times. The chain couples TRBV28 to TRBJ2-1; 8 bases map to TRBD1. J lost 3 bases, V lost 4 bases, and 8 bases had no gene match. Germline lookup yields CDR1 MDHEN and CDR2 SYDVKM. The CDR3 consists of 16 residues. The CDR3 is CASSSYRDRNYNEQFF. Written as DNA, the CDR3 is TGTGCCAGCAGTTCCTACCGGGACAGGAACTACAATGAGCAGTTCTTC.

Only a few counts were recorded for this clonotype. V and J are TRBV25-1 and TRBJ2-5; TRBD2 matches at 10 bases. The DNA end is a closer match to TRBJ2-1, so the J assignment may be wrong. The CDR3 consists of 17 residues. Germline V lookup: CDR1 MGHDK, CDR2 SYGVNS. The CDR3 protein is CASSESWASGSRDEQFF. The CDR3 nucleotides are TGTGCCAGCAGTGAATCGTGGGCTAGCGGGAGTAGGGATGAGCAGTTCTTC.

There are a few counts of this clonotype. The chain carries TRBV18 and TRBJ2-5; D is perhaps TRBD1 (5 bases). With the DNA end fitting TRBJ2-1 better, the J assignment may be wrong. The CDR3 runs 15 residues. Germline values: CDR1 KGHSH, CDR2 LQKENI. CDR3 sequence (DNA): TGTGCCAGCTCACCAGTTCGACAGATCTACAATGAGCAGTTCTTC. This codes for CASSPVRQIYNEQFF.

Points on this clonotype: The junction does not match germline at one end; this may be a read error. The rearrangement joins TRBV29-1 to TRBJ1-2; the D is unclear. The CDR3 sequence is 13 residues long. Germline CDR1 SQVTM, CDR2 ANQGSEA. For the CDR3, the DNA is TGCAGCGTCTTAAACACAGAGCACTATGGCTACGCCTTC. Its protein is CSVLNTEHYGYAF.

J is TRBJ2-7 and V is TRBV5-4; weak D call: TRBD1 (7 bases). Looked up from germline, CDR1 is SGHNT and CDR2 is YYREEE (reference sequence). V was shortened by 4 bases and J by 3 bases, with 14 bases between the two germline ends. This CDR3 spans 14 amino acids. CDR3 residues: CASSPRGTDYEQYF. DNA for the CDR3: TGTGCCAGCAGCCCACGCGGGACAGACTACGAGCAGTACTTC.

The J gene is TRBJ2-5, the V gene TRBV12-3 or TRBV12-4; D perhaps matches TRBD2 (5 bases). The CDR3 is made up of 14 amino acids. The germline V and J ends were trimmed by 4 bases and 3 bases, with 12 bases remaining between them. The CDR3 reads CASSSSDGEETQYF. The CDR3 DNA follows: TGTGCCAGCAGTTCCTCGGACGGGGAAGAGACCCAGTACTTC.

The table lists this clonotype with a few counts. The rearrangement uses TRBV2 and TRBJ1-2; no definite D call. There are 16 residues in the CDR3. CDR1 SNHLY and CDR2 FYNNEI come from the germline V gene. V lost 2 bases and J lost 4, with 17 bases in between. CDR3 protein: CASSEFPGRDAYGYTF. CDR3 nucleotide sequence: TGTGCCAGCAGTGAATTTCCGGGCCGAGATGCCTATGGCTACACCTTC. Full variable domain (outside the CDR3, taken from reference TRBV2 and TRBJ1-2): EPEVTQTPSHQVTQMGQEVILRCVPISNHLYFYWYRQILGQKVEFLVSFYNNEISEKSEIFDDQFSVERPDGSNFTLKIRSTKLEDSAMYFCASSEFPGRDAYGYTFGSGTRLTVV.